Shown below are 13 T cell receptor beta chains from a single sample sequenced in a study of glioma-infiltrating T cells listed by TCRdb under 2016. Data came from an Illumina MiSeq. TCR alpha and beta CDR3 regions were amplified with the iRepertoire nested amplicon-rescue multiplex PCR (arm-PCR) platform from RNA. In TCRdb, the public reads were trimmed at Q25 with fastp and aligned with MiXCR, with productive beta chains retained. Each entry merges the rows of one CDR3 protein and shows their most common DNA and genes. Counted in this sample were 160,000 or so distinct CDR3 sequences; about 40% of them appeared once. Around 5.2% of the sample belongs to the ten largest clones. What was sequenced was glioma tissue, nonneoplastic brain tissue, or PBMCs (not recorded which). The origin of the receptors is a human donor with low-grade glioma or glioblastoma, undergoing nonglioma brain surgery, or in good health (not recorded which).

Points on this clonotype: A much larger clone lies a single base off, so this may be a read error. This rearrangement joins TRBV7-9 to TRBJ2-3; 9 nucleotides match TRBD2. Germline V gene data show CDR1 as SEHNR and CDR2 as FQNEAQ (reference sequence). CDR3 length: 14 amino acids. CDR3 DNA: TGTGCCAGCAGCCTCGTAGCGGGAGCAGATACGAAGTATTTT. It yields the protein CASSLVAGADTKYF. The full variable domain, with the rest looked up from reference TRBV7-9 and TRBJ2-3, is DTGVSQNPRHKITKRGQNVTFRCDPISEHNRLYWYRQTLGQGPEFLTYFQNEAQLEKSRLLSDRFSAERPKGSFSTLEIQRTEQGDSAMYLCASSLVAGADTKYFGPGTRLTVL.

Points on this clonotype: A single base separates this from a much larger clone, so it may be a read error. The chain couples TRBV28 to TRBJ2-3; the D is unclear. The germline gives CDR1 MDHEN, CDR2 SYDVKM. V lost 5 bases and J lost 0, with 15 bases in between. The CDR3 has 16 amino acids. The CDR3 protein is CASSARTLFSTDTQYF. In nucleotides, the CDR3 is TGTGCCAGCAGTGCCCGGACCCTATTTAGCACAGATACGCAGTATTTT.

The chain carries TRBV12-3 or TRBV12-4 and TRBJ2-5; D perhaps matches TRBD2 (6 bases). CDR3 length: 11 residues. V was pared by 8 bases and J by 2 bases, with 6 bases between. The CDR3 is CASGGQETQYF. Here the CDR3 DNA reads TGTGCCAGCGGGGGGCAAGAGACCCAGTACTTC.

This clonotype was seen repeatedly, ten times or more. This chain links TRBV7-2 with TRBJ2-2, with D hard to call. V lost 5 bases to trimming and J lost 7 bases, with 8 bases between them. CDR1 SGHTA and CDR2 FQGNSA come from the germline V gene. The CDR3 is 12 amino acids. The CDR3 DNA reads as TGTGCCAGCAGCCTAATATTCGGGGAGCTGTTTTTT. Protein: CASSLIFGELFF.

On this clonotype itself: Given a much more abundant clone one base away, this may be a read error. CDR3 residues: CASKFSGFGTVELFF. The CDR3 region has the DNA TGTGCCAGCAAGTTTTCGGGCTTTGGCACCGTGGAGCTGTTTTTT. The J gene is TRBJ2-2, the V gene TRBV28; D uncertain. This CDR3 region has 15 residues. From germline, CDR1 is MDHEN and CDR2 SYDVKM.

This clonotype was observed many times. The chain joins TRBV19 to TRBJ1-5; D remains unclear. The CDR3 extends over 14 amino acids. Deletions cut 10 bases from V and 7 bases from J, with 20 bases between. Looked up from germline, CDR1 is LNHDA and CDR2 is SQIVND (reference sequence). The CDR3 here is CATGYGQSEQPQHF. The CDR3 region has the DNA TGTGCCACCGGATATGGCCAGAGTGAGCAGCCCCAGCATTTT.

This clonotype has more than one count but fewer than ten. The chain recombines TRBV6-1 with TRBJ2-7, with D perhaps matching TRBD1 (6 bases). Germline assignment: CDR1 MNHNS and CDR2 SASEGT. V was shortened by 9 bases and J by 2 bases, with 14 bases between the two germline ends. The CDR3 covers 13 residues. CDR3 amino acids: CARRQAATYEQYF. DNA for the CDR3: TGTGCCAGAAGACAGGCCGCAACCTACGAGCAGTACTTC.

This clonotype has a count of ten or more. V usage is TRBV28 and J usage is TRBJ2-1; TRBD2 is a possible D gene (6 bases). V lost 1 base to trimming and J lost 2 bases, with 9 bases between them. This CDR3 has 15 amino acids. The germline V gene has CDR1 MDHEN and CDR2 SYDVKM. The CDR3 DNA is TGTGCCAGCAGTTTATACGGGGGTACCTACAATGAGCAGTTCTTC. Its protein is CASSLYGGTYNEQFF.

A remark on this clonotype: This sequence may be a read error, since a much larger clone differs from it by one base. V is TRBV29-1 and J is TRBJ1-1, with D unresolved. Deletions cut 8 bases from V and 5 bases from J, with 15 bases between. This CDR3 contains 12 residues. CDR1 SQVTM and CDR2 ANQGSEA come from the germline V gene. The CDR3 DNA sequence: TGCAGCTCTAGAATCATTGGAACTGAAGCTTTCTTT. Protein: CSSRIIGTEAFF.

CDR3 sequence: CASSDSGRLTNNEQFF. The CDR3 nucleotides read TGTGCCAGCAGTGACAGTGGGCGACTTACGAACAATGAGCAGTTCTTC. The chain is built from TRBV6-4 and TRBJ2-1; D ambiguous. The CDR3 is 16 amino acids. The ends were cut back, 2 bases at V and 5 bases at J, with 16 bases in the middle. The germline V gene encodes CDR1 MRHNA and CDR2 SNTAGT.

With respect to this clonotype: The junction shows a germline mismatch at one end, possibly a read error. This rearrangement joins TRBV7-6 to TRBJ1-4, with 7 bases lining up with TRBD1. This CDR3 has 15 amino acids. Germline V gene lookup returns CDR1 SGHVS and CDR2 FNYEAQ. CDR3 region: CASSFGTATNEKLVF. The CDR3 DNA follows: TGTGCCAGCAGCTTCGGGACAGCAACTAATGAAAAACTGGTTTTT.

This clonotype was seen only once. The J gene is TRBJ2-5, the V gene TRBV28; D might be TRBD2 (6 bases). This CDR3 comprises 15 residues. Germline lookup yields CDR1 MDHEN and CDR2 SYDVKM. Trimming pared 11 bases from V and 5 bases from J, leaving 24 bases between. CDR3 region: CAVSPAGWMGETQYF. The DNA of the CDR3 is TGTGCCGTCTCCCCGGCGGGGTGGATGGGGGAGACCCAGTACTTC.

This clonotype was recorded a few times. The J gene is TRBJ2-3, the V gene TRBV24-1; no reliable D call. The V end lost 1 base, the J end lost 7 bases, and 8 bases lay between the germline ends. This CDR3 spans 13 amino acids. Germline-derived CDR1 and CDR2 are KGHDR and SFDVKD. The CDR3 reads CATSDFPQYTQYF. The CDR3 region has the DNA TGTGCCACCAGTGATTTTCCTCAGTATACGCAGTATTTT.